Described below is a single T cell receptor (beta chain) sequence and its context. This sample stems from a study of blood T cell repertoires in COVID-19. Study summary: T cells, B-cell-depleted T cells, or PBMCs supplied cDNA or gDNA.

TCRdb's copy holds only in-frame clones and misses some; the assay was immunoSEQ multiplex PCR. The sample records 180,000 or so clones, about four fifths being singletons. Participants were aged about 18 to 89 years from more than 20 US areas. Clinical histories supplied by participants themselves formed the basis of cohort assignment. Cohort 3 donors were reported recovered after two negative PCRs, clearance, or symptom resolution. The CDR3 consists of 14 residues. Germline-derived CDR1 and CDR2 are MGHRA and YSYEKL. The V end lost 5 bases, the J end lost 7 bases, and 14 bases lay between the germline ends.

The sequenced material came from PBMCs or T cells enriched from blood (not recorded which). The receptor comes from a man aged 50-59 years who had recovered from COVID-19. This rearrangement joins TRBV4-1 to TRBJ2-2, with D hard to call. CDR3 in amino acids: CASSVAVNDGELFF. CDR3 nucleotide sequence: TGCGCCAGCAGCGTTGCGGTTAACGACGGGGAGCTGTTTTTT.